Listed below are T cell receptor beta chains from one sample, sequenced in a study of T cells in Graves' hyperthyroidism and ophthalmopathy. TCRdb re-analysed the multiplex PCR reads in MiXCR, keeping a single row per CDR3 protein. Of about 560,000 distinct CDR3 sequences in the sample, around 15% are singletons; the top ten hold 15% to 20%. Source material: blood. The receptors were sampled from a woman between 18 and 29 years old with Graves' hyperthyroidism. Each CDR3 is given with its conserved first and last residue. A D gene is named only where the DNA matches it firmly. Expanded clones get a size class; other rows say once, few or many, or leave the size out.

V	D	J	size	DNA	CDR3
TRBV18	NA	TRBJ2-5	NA	TGTGCCAGCTCAAATAAAGAGACCCAGTACTTC	CASSNKETQYF
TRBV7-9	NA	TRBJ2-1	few	TGTGCCAGCAGCTTAGGAACCGGGACACCCGCCCATGAGCAGTTCTTC	CASSLGTGTPAHEQFF
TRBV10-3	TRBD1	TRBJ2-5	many	TGTGCCATCAGTGAGCAAGGACAGGGGGCAGAGACCCAGTACTTC	CAISEQGQGAETQYF
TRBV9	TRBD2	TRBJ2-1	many	TGTGCCAGCAGCGTAACGGGGGGCTACAATGAGCAGTTCTTC	CASSVTGGYNEQFF
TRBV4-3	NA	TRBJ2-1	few	TGCGCCAGCAGCCAAGTGGAAGGGGGGCCTGACTACAATGAGCAGTTCTTC	CASSQVEGGPDYNEQFF
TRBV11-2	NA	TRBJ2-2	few	TGTGCCAGCAGCTTATCCCGAGGGGAGCTGTTTTTT	CASSLSRGELFF
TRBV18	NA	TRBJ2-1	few	TGTGCCAGCTCACCACCGCGGGACGAGAGCAAGTTCTTC	CASSPPRDESKFF
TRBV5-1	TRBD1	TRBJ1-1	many	TGCGCCAGCAGCTTAACCCCTCGACAGGGGTACACTGAAGCTTTCTTT	CASSLTPRQGYTEAFF
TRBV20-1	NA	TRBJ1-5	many	TGCAGTGCAAAGGCGGGCCAGCCCCAGCATTTT	CSAKAGQPQHF
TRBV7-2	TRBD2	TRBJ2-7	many	TGTGCCAGCAGCTTACGAGCGGGGGGTCTCCTGTCCCGCTACGAGCAGTACTTC	CASSLRAGGLLSRYEQYF
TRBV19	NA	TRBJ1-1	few	TGTGCCAGTAGTATAGGTGGGGCAGGGCCGAGGACTGAAGCTTTCTTT	CASSIGGAGPRTEAFF
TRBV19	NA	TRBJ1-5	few	TGTGCCAGTAGTCGGACAGCGATCAATCAGCCCCAGCATTTT	CASSRTAINQPQHF
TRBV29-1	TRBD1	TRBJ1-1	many	TGCAGCGTTGAAAAGGGGGCGAGGACTGAAGCTTTCTTT	CSVEKGARTEAFF
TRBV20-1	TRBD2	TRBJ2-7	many	TGCAGTGCCCGAAGACTAGCGGGACCCTACGAGCAGTACTTC	CSARRLAGPYEQYF
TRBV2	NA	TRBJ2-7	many	TGTGCCAGCAGTGACTACAGGGAAGGCGAGCAGTACTTC	CASSDYREGEQYF
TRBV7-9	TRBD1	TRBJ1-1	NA	TGTGCCAGCAGCTCGACAGGGGCTAGGAACACTGAAGCTTTCTTT	CASSSTGARNTEAFF
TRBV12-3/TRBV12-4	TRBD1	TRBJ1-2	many	TGTGCCAGCAGTACCACAGGGGCCTATGGCTACACCTTC	CASSTTGAYGYTF
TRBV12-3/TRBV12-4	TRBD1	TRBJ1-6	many	TGTGCCAGCAGTTTACAGGGGGACTCACCCCTCCACTTT	CASSLQGDSPLHF
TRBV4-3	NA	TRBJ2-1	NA	TGCGCCAGCAGCCAAGAATCCACAGCGAGAGGCTACAATGAGCAGTTCTTC	CASSQESTARGYNEQFF
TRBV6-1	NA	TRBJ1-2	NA	TGTGCCAGCAGACTACTACAGGGCCTAAACTATGGCTACACCTTC	CASRLLQGLNYGYTF
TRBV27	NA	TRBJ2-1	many	TGTGCCAGCAGGCATGACGGTTACAATGAGCAGTTCTTC	CASRHDGYNEQFF
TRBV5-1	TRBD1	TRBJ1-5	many	TGCGCCAGCAGCTTTACAGGGGCCAACAATCAGCCCCAGCATTTT	CASSFTGANNQPQHF
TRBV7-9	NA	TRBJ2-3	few	TGTGCCAGCAGCTTAGTAGGGGTTGGAGATACGCAGTATTTT	CASSLVGVGDTQYF
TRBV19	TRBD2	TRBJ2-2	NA	TGTGCCAGTAGTATAGGACTAGCGGGAGGACCAAACACCGGGGAGCTGTTTTTT	CASSIGLAGGPNTGELFF
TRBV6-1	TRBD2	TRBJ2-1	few	TGTGCCAGCAGTCCTTACGGGGGGGCCAACAATGAGCAGTTCTTC	CASSPYGGANNEQFF
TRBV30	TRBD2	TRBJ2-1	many	TGTGCCTGGAGTGGGACTAGCGGGAGGAATGAGCAGTTCTTC	CAWSGTSGRNEQFF
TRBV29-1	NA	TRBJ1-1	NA	TGCAGCGTTAGTTTCGGGCGGACGAACACTGAAGCTTTCTTT	CSVSFGRTNTEAFF
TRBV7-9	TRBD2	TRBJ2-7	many	TGTGCCAGCAGCTTAGCGGGAGGGTCGGGGGAGCAGTACTTC	CASSLAGGSGEQYF
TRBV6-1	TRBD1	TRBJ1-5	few	TGTGCCAGCAGCCAGACAGGGATGAGCAATCAGCCCCAGCATTTT	CASSQTGMSNQPQHF
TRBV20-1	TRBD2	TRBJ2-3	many	TGCAGTGCTAGAGTGCTAGCGGGATACGCAGATACGCAGTATTTT	CSARVLAGYADTQYF
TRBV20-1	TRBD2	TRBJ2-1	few	TGCAGTGCTAGTGAGAGCGGGGGGGTTGTAGTGGATGAGCAGTTCTTC	CSASESGGVVVDEQFF
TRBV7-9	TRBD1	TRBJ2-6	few	TGTGCCAGCAGCTTAGAGGACAGGGTGGCTGGGGCCAACGTCCTGACTTTC	CASSLEDRVAGANVLTF
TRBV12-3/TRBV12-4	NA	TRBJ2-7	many	TGTGCCAGCAGTTTTTTGAGCTACGAGCAGTACTTC	CASSFLSYEQYF
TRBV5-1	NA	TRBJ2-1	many	TGCGCCAGCAGCTTGGCCGGGATAGACTCCTACAATGAGCAGTTCTTC	CASSLAGIDSYNEQFF
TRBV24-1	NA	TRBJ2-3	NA	TGTGCCACCAGTGATGTCCCATTTGGATTCACGCAGTATTTT	CATSDVPFGFTQYF
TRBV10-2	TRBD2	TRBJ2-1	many	TGCGCCAGCAGGGGACTGGGAGGGTATGAGCAGTTCTTC	CASRGLGGYEQFF
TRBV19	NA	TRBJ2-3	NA	TGTGCCAGTAGTCGAGGGATGTTCACAGATACGCAGTATTTT	CASSRGMFTDTQYF
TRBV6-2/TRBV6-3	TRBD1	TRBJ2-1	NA	TGTGCCAGCAGTTACTCCGGGACAGGTTACAATGAGCAGTTCTTC	CASSYSGTGYNEQFF
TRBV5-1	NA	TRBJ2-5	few	TGCGCCAGCAGCGGGGGGTATAAGCAAGAGACCCAGTACTTC	CASSGGYKQETQYF
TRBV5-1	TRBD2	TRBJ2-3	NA	TGCGCCAGCAGCTCCCACGGTAGCGGGGCCCCAGATACGCAGTATTTT	CASSSHGSGAPDTQYF
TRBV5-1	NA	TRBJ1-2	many	TGCGCCAGCAGCTTGGAGGGCAGTTCGATCTATGGCTACACCTTC	CASSLEGSSIYGYTF
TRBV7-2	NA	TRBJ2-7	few	TGTGCCAGCAGCTTAGAGGCAGGGGTCTTCCACGAGCAGTACTTC	CASSLEAGVFHEQYF
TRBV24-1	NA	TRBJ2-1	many	TGTGCCACCAGTGATCCCTTGGGAGGCTACAATGAGCAGTTCTTC	CATSDPLGGYNEQFF